The TCR beta chain under discussion was sequenced for a study of regulatory T cells in long-lasting Graves disease. This clonotype was detected many times. CDR3 regions were amplified by Arm-PCR using iRepertoire HTBI primers to build TCR beta libraries. TCRdb used MiXCR to reprocess the multiplex PCR reads, holding one entry per CDR3 protein. This sample has fewer than 550,000 distinct CDR3 sequences, with roughly a sixth found just once. This CDR3 contains 14 residues. From germline, CDR1 is SQVTM and CDR2 ANQGSEA. Trimming cost V 1 base and J 5 bases; bases outside gene matches: 4. Time point of the sample: newly diagnosed GD, antithyroid drugs for less than 3 months. From PBMCs, RNA was extracted and then used to make the TCR library. Graves' disease diagnosis was established per American Thyroid Association guidelines. These records were also assigned to another study, of T cells in Graves' hyperthyroidism and ophthalmopathy.

This rearrangement joins TRBV29-1 to TRBJ2-3; TRBD1 aligns across 9 bases. The TCR originated in a middle-aged woman with Graves disease. The source was peripheral blood mononuclear cells (PBMCs), collected at new diagnosis, from a patient treated with antithyroid drugs. This CDR3 is CSVEGDRGGDTQYF. In DNA, the CDR3 is TGCAGCGTTGAAGGTGACAGGGGGGGAGATACGCAGTATTTT.